Listed here are 16 T cell receptor beta chains from one sample, sequenced in a study of cytomegalovirus exposure and HLA in healthy donors. PCR employed 60 Vbeta and 13 Jbeta primers. Sequenced by immunoSEQ multiplex PCR; TCRdb stores in-frame clones only, minus some. The sample carries approximately 220,000 clones, about 70% recorded once. The source material was PBMCs. The receptor set was obtained from a woman in her twenties or thirties in good health and CMV-seronegative.

The chain is built from TRBV19 and TRBJ1-5, with a weak D call TRBD1 (5 bases). In germline, CDR1 is LNHDA, CDR2 SQIVND (reference sequence). The CDR3 contains 18 residues. The V end lost 3 bases, the J end lost 1 base, and 19 bases lay between the germline ends. The DNA for the CDR3 is TGTGCCAGTAGTATTTTCCCCGCGGCAGGGTGGAGCAATCAGCCCCAGCATTTT. Protein product: CASSIFPAAGWSNQPQHF.

This clone has only a few counts. V is TRBV6-1 and J is TRBJ1-4, with D uncertain. V shed 3 bases and J shed 2 bases, with 13 bases lying between them. The CDR3 is 16 residues long. Germline CDR1 and CDR2: MNHNS and SASEGT. CDR3: CASSDPAAETNEKLFF. CDR3 bases: TGTGCCAGCAGTGACCCCGCCGCGGAGACTAATGAAAAACTGTTTTTT.

The V and J genes are TRBV6-1 and TRBJ2-7, with D possibly matching TRBD1 (6 bases). Trimming cost V 8 bases and J 4 bases, with 15 bases left between them. There are 13 residues in the CDR3. Per the germline V gene, CDR1 is MNHNS and CDR2 is SASEGT. The CDR3: CASLGPGAYEQYF. In DNA form, the CDR3 reads TGTGCCAGCCTAGGACCAGGGGCTTACGAGCAGTACTTC.

The genes are TRBV2 and TRBJ2-5, with 12 bases that match TRBD2. Germline V CDR1 and CDR2: SNHLY, FYNNEI. CDR3 length equals 16 residues. The trim removed 3 bases at V and 5 bases at J, leaving 7 bases unmatched. The CDR3 loop is CASSERLAGAGETQYF. CDR3 DNA: TGTGCCAGCAGTGAGCGACTAGCGGGGGCCGGGGAGACCCAGTACTTC.

The DNA of the CDR3 is TGTGCCAGCAGTTACCCCGGCCGGGGGGTCAATGAGCAGTTCTTC. It codes for CASSYPGRGVNEQFF. V and J are TRBV6-6 and TRBJ2-1, with TRBD2 matching 7 bases. Germline V gene sequence: CDR1 MNHNY, CDR2 SVGAGI (reference sequence). J lost 6 bases, V lost 2 bases, and 7 bases had no gene match. The CDR3 is made up of 15 amino acids.

This clone showed up just a few times. The rearrangement links TRBV10-2 to TRBJ1-1; D gene ambiguous. Trimming removed 6 bases from V and 1 base from J, with 9 bases in between. This CDR3 region has 13 residues. Germline CDR1 and CDR2: WSHSY and SAAADI. The CDR3 sequence is CASSERGNTEAFF. The CDR3 region has the DNA TGCGCCAGCAGCGAACGGGGGAACACTGAAGCTTTCTTT.

This chain links TRBV30 with TRBJ2-7; D is possibly TRBD1 (6 bases). Germline values: CDR1 GTSNPN, CDR2 SVGIG (reference sequence). The CDR3 extends over 11 amino acids. The V end was cut by 5 bases, the J end by 6 bases, with 11 bases between. CDR3 bases: TGTGCCTGGTCACAGGGCTGCGAGCAGTACTTC. Protein: CAWSQGCEQYF. Combining the CDR3 with reference TRBV30 and TRBJ2-7 gives the whole variable domain SQTIHQWPATLVQPVGSPLSLECTVEGTSNPNLYWYRQAAGRGLQLLFYSVGIGQISSEVPQNLSASRPQDRQFILSSKKLLLSDSGFYLCAWSQGCEQYFGPGTRLTVT.

V usage is TRBV5-6 and J usage is TRBJ2-7; 9 positions match TRBD2. Germline trimming cut 3 bases from V and 4 bases from J; bases unmatched to any gene: 14. This CDR3 is 17 amino acids long. Germline V CDR1 and CDR2: SGHDT, YYEEEE. CDR3 sequence (DNA): TGTGCCAGCAGCTCACAAGTAGAGGGTAGCGGGAGATACGAGCAGTACTTC. Translation: CASSSQVEGSGRYEQYF.

The chain uses TRBV7-9 and TRBJ1-1; the D is unclear. CDR1 and CDR2 from the germline V gene are SEHNR and FQNEAQ (reference sequence). Trimming stripped 4 bases from V and 5 bases from J, with 11 bases between. This CDR3 is built from 13 residues. The CDR3 region is CASSSSRGTEAFF. The CDR3 nucleotides are TGTGCCAGCAGCTCAAGTCGAGGTACTGAAGCTTTCTTT.

The chain links TRBV6-6 to TRBJ2-5; maybe TRBD2 (6 bases). The CDR3 sequence is 14 residues long. In germline, CDR1 is MNHNY, CDR2 SVGAGI (reference sequence). The V gene lost 6 bases and the J gene lost 1 base, with 12 bases spanning the gap. The CDR3 loop reads CASRVGAGQETQYF. The CDR3 region has the DNA TGTGCCAGCAGAGTGGGAGCGGGCCAAGAGACCCAGTACTTC.

The CDR3 sequence is CASSATSVNTGELFF. The CDR3 bases are TGTGCCAGCAGCGCGACTAGCGTGAACACCGGGGAGCTGTTTTTT. V and J are TRBV5-4 and TRBJ2-2, with 8 nucleotides matching TRBD2. J lost 1 base, V lost 4 bases, and 3 bases had no gene match. Per germline, CDR1 SGHNT and CDR2 YYREEE (reference sequence). The CDR3 covers 15 residues.

The genes are TRBV5-1 and TRBJ1-1, with 8 bases identical to TRBD1. J lost 5 bases, V lost 4 bases, and 13 bases had no gene match. The CDR3 loop spans 16 amino acids. Looked up from germline, CDR1 is SGHRS and CDR2 is YFSETQ. CDR3: CASSPWGQGAQTEAFF. Here the CDR3 DNA reads TGCGCCAGCAGCCCCTGGGGGCAGGGGGCGCAGACTGAAGCTTTCTTT.

The chain carries TRBV2 and TRBJ1-6; 7 nucleotides match TRBD1. Germline V gene sequence: CDR1 SNHLY, CDR2 FYNNEI. V was pared by 7 bases and J by 5 bases, with 8 bases of the junction left unmatched. There are 15 residues in the CDR3. The CDR3 is CASTLDGTDNSPLHF. The DNA of the CDR3 is TGTGCCAGCACCCTGGATGGGACAGATAATTCACCCCTCCACTTT.

This clone was recorded once. The chain couples TRBV6-1 to TRBJ1-2; 8 bases are shared with TRBD1. The length of the CDR3 is 16 residues. Per the germline V gene, CDR1 is MNHNS and CDR2 is SASEGT. Trimming took 6 bases from V and 8 from J; bases not matched to a gene: 17. The CDR3 sequence: CASREYTWTGSRGYTF. CDR3 nucleotide sequence: TGTGCCAGCAGGGAATATACCTGGACAGGGTCAAGAGGCTACACCTTC.

This chain uses TRBV5-1 with TRBJ2-1; 7 positions match TRBD1. CDR1 is SGHRS and CDR2 is YFSETQ in the germline V gene. This CDR3 has 15 amino acids. V lost 4 bases and J lost 4; bases outside the gene matches: 8. The CDR3 loop is CASSPAGTEYNEQFF. CDR3 in DNA: TGCGCCAGCAGCCCAGCCGGGACAGAGTACAATGAGCAGTTCTTC.

The chain employs TRBV6-5 and TRBJ1-2, with 8 positions matching TRBD1. V lost 5 bases and J lost 2; bases outside the gene matches: 7. Germline CDR1 is MNHEY and CDR2 is SVGAGI. This CDR3 has 15 residues. CDR3 in DNA: TGTGCCAGCAGTCAGGGACAGGCGACGAACTATGGCTACACCTTC. It translates to CASSQGQATNYGYTF.